These 9 T cell receptor beta chains came from one sample sequenced in a study of CD8 T cells in ankylosing spondylitis (dated by TCRdb to about 2017). The library came from 5' RACE. The sequencing machine was an Illumina HiSeq 2500. Starting from the raw public reads, TCRdb applied fastp trimming at Q25, assembled clones with MiXCR and retained in-frame beta chains. Every distinct CDR3 protein forms one entry, paired with its most common genes and DNA. This sample holds approximately 300,000 distinct CDR3 sequences; 15% to 20% were observed only once. The ten top clones hold less than 9% of the sample. The sequenced sample was blood, either unsorted or a sorted T cell fraction (not recorded which). These receptors were collected from a male donor with ankylosing spondylitis or in good health (not recorded which).

J is TRBJ2-1 and V is TRBV5-1, with 9 bases fitting TRBD1. Germline V gene data show CDR1 as SGHRS and CDR2 as YFSETQ. J gave up 3 bases and V 7 bases, and 2 bases lay outside the gene matches. The CDR3 sequence is 13 residues long. The CDR3 loop reads CASGTGSYNEQFF. In nucleotides, the CDR3 is TGCGCCAGCGGGACAGGGAGCTACAATGAGCAGTTCTTC.

The J gene is TRBJ2-2, the V gene TRBV6-1; TRBD2 matches 13 bases. CDR1 is MNHNS and CDR2 is SASEGT in the germline V gene. Unmatched junction bases numbered 8, after V lost 6 bases and J lost 4 bases. The CDR3 consists of 17 residues. CDR3 DNA sequence: TGTGCCAGCAGGATCCCCCGACTAGCGGGGGGCACCGGGGAGCTGTTTTTT. Translating it yields CASRIPRLAGGTGELFF.

Concerning this clonotype itself: The junction departs from the called germline gene at one end, perhaps through a read error. The rearrangement uses TRBV7-9 and TRBJ2-3; no reliable D call. Germline loops: CDR1 SEHNR, CDR2 FQNEAQ (reference sequence). This CDR3 is 14 amino acids long. CDR3 in amino acids: CAGSLGTSTDTQYF. CDR3 bases: TGTGCCGGCAGCTTAGGTACTAGCACAGATACGCAGTATTTT.

With respect to this clonotype: A junction end diverges from the germline sequence, so it may reflect a read error. V usage is TRBV15 and J usage is TRBJ2-1; TRBD1 is a possible D gene (5 bases). The CDR3 is made up of 14 amino acids. The germline V gene has CDR1 LNHNV and CDR2 YYDKDF (reference sequence). The CDR3 sequence: CATSRFDSYNVQFF. The DNA for the CDR3 is TGTGCCACCAGCAGATTTGACAGCTACAATGTGCAGTTCTTC.

This clonotype was detected only once. The chain recombines TRBV20-1 with TRBJ2-5; D possibly corresponds to TRBD2 (6 bases). Germline V gives CDR1 DFQATT, CDR2 SNEGSKA (reference sequence). The CDR3 contains 15 residues. The ends were cut back, 4 bases at V and 3 bases at J, with 18 bases in the middle. This CDR3 reads CSATNLRSGEETQYF. The CDR3 nucleotides are TGCAGTGCTACCAACCTGAGGTCGGGGGAAGAGACCCAGTACTTC.

This chain joins TRBV30 and TRBJ1-5; maybe TRBD1 (6 bases). V was cut by 3 bases and J by 5 bases, with 11 bases left in between. CDR1 is GTSNPN, CDR2 SVGIG, per germline (reference sequence). The CDR3 covers 13 residues. The CDR3 here is CAWSPQGDQPQHF. The CDR3 DNA reads TGTGCCTGGAGCCCACAGGGTGATCAGCCCCAGCATTTT.

This clonotype was seen ten or more times. The chain couples TRBV29-1 to TRBJ2-1; maybe TRBD2 (5 bases). Germline CDR1 reads SQVTM; CDR2 reads ANQGSEA. The V end was cut by 2 bases, the J end by 3 bases, with 8 bases between. The CDR3 has 13 residues. CDR3 sequence reads: CSVELAIYNEQFF. The CDR3 DNA reads as TGCAGCGTTGAACTAGCAATCTACAATGAGCAGTTCTTC.

This clonotype was observed at least ten times. V is TRBV12-3 or TRBV12-4 and J is TRBJ2-2; TRBD2 aligns across 10 bases. The trim removed 6 bases at V and 3 bases at J, leaving 4 bases unmatched. The CDR3 has 15 residues. The CDR3 loop reads CASRISGRDTGELFF. The CDR3 DNA sequence: TGTGCCAGCAGAATAAGCGGGAGGGACACCGGGGAGCTGTTTTTT.

The CDR3 here is CSARSPRSYEQYV. The CDR3, as DNA: TGCAGTGCTAGATCCCCGAGGAGCTACGAGCAGTACGTC. The chain has TRBV20-1 and TRBJ2-7; D gene uncertain. Germline assignment: CDR1 DFQATT and CDR2 SNEGSKA (reference sequence). CDR3 length: 13 amino acids. V gave up 2 bases and J gave up 3 bases, with 11 bases separating them.